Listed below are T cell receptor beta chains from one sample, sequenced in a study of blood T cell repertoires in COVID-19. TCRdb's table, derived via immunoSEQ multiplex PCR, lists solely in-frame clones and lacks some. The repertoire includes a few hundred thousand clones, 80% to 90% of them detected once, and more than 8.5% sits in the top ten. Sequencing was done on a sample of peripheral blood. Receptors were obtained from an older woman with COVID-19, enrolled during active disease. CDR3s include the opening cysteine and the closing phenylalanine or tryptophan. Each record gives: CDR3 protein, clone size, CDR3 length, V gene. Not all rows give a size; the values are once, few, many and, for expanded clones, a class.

CDR3aa: CASSSIPRGWETQYF
abundance: once
len: 15
v_gene: TRBV27

CDR3aa: CASSTGTSREQFF
abundance: NA
len: 13
v_gene: TRBV12-3/TRBV12-4

CDR3aa: CAWRGDRDGYTF
abundance: once
len: 12
v_gene: TRBV30

CDR3aa: CAIAAGEKLFF
abundance: NA
len: 11
v_gene: TRBV10-3

CDR3aa: CATSDQGVNTEAFF
abundance: NA
len: 14
v_gene: TRBV24-1

CDR3aa: CATRERPDPNEKLFF
abundance: NA
len: 15
v_gene: TRBV19

CDR3aa: CASSSKPEEQYF
abundance: NA
len: 12
v_gene: TRBV5-6

CDR3aa: CASSSGGSSYEQYF
abundance: NA
len: 14
v_gene: TRBV7-2

CDR3aa: CASSQPTSGRANEQFF
abundance: NA
len: 16
v_gene: TRBV4-1

CDR3aa: CASRTGLAGYNEQFF
abundance: NA
len: 15
v_gene: TRBV5-5